Listed here are 4 T cell receptor beta chains from one sample, sequenced in a study of blood T cell repertoires in COVID-19 (dated by TCRdb to between 2020 and 2021). Libraries were constructed by the immunoSEQ multiplex PCR assay. The table comes from immuneACCESS by way of TCRdb, which keeps in-frame sequences with V and J called. Part of the clones is missing from these tables; in studies checked, under half for an unresolved V gene and the rest for unknown reasons. In all, the sample holds 150,000 or so clones, and around nine tenths of those were seen once. Roughly 3.9% of the sample belongs to the ten largest clones. Material: peripheral blood. Receptors originate from a man between 60 and 75 years old with COVID-19, enrolled during active disease.

The chain carries TRBV28 and TRBJ1-4; 7 bases are a match to TRBD1. Germline-derived CDR1 and CDR2 are MDHEN and SYDVKM. The CDR3 consists of 14 residues. J gave up 4 bases and V 5 bases, and 4 bases lay outside the gene matches. The CDR3 DNA follows: TGTGCCAGCAGTAAAGGGACAGATAATGAAAAACTGTTTTTT. As protein: CASSKGTDNEKLFF.

The chain carries TRBV19 and TRBJ1-6, with 10 bases fitting TRBD1. Germline values: CDR1 LNHDA, CDR2 SQIVND (reference sequence). The trim removed 7 bases at V and 7 bases at J, leaving 7 bases unmatched. The CDR3 sequence is 15 residues long. CDR3 amino acids: CASTKGQGRNSPLHF. The CDR3 DNA reads as TGTGCCAGTACCAAGGGACAGGGGAGGAATTCACCCCTCCACTTT.

This rearrangement joins TRBV30 to TRBJ2-7; TRBD2 aligns across 7 bases. The germline V gene has CDR1 GTSNPN and CDR2 SVGIG (reference sequence). Losses at the gene ends were 4 bases for V and 4 bases for J; bases not matched to a gene: 13. The CDR3 length is 15 residues. CDR3 sequence: CAWTAGVTENYEQYF. The CDR3 DNA reads TGTGCCTGGACCGCGGGAGTGACAGAGAATTACGAGCAGTACTTC.

The J gene is TRBJ1-3, the V gene TRBV5-6; no reliable D call. The CDR3 runs 13 residues. With 4 bases removed from V and 2 bases from J, the gap between germline ends came to 7 bases. CDR1 and CDR2 (germline): SGHDT, YYEEEE. The CDR3 DNA is TGTGCCAGCAGCACAGCTCCTGGAAACACCATATATTTT. This translates into CASSTAPGNTIYF.